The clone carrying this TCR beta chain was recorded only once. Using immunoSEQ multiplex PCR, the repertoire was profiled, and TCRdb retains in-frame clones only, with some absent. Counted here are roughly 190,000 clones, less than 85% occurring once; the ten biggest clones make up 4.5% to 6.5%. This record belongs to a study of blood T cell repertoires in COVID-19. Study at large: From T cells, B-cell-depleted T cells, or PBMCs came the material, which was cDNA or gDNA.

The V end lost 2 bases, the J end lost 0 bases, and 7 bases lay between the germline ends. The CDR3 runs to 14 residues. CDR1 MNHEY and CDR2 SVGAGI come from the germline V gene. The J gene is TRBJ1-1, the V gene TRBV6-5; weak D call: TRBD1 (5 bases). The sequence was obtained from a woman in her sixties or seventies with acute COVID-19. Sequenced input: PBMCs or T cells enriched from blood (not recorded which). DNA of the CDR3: TGTGCCAGCAGTTACGGACAAATGAACACTGAAGCTTTCTTT. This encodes CASSYGQMNTEAFF.